Below are 7 T cell receptor beta chains sequenced from a single sample in a study of T cell repertoires in ileal Crohn's disease. Libraries were prepared by immunoSEQ multiplex PCR; TCRdb keeps only in-frame clonotypes and omits some of them. This sample carries 15,000 to 20,000 clones, more than 55% of them seen once, and the ten largest clones take 5.3%. Specimen: ileal tissue. These TCRs come from an adult with Crohn's disease.

The genes are TRBV10-1 and TRBJ2-2; 12 bases map to TRBD2. The trim removed 6 bases at V and 5 bases at J, leaving 4 bases unmatched. CDR1 is WNHNN, CDR2 SYGVQD, per germline (reference sequence). CDR3 size: 15 residues. Here the CDR3 DNA reads TGCGCCAGCAGCAGGACTAGCGGGAAAACCGGGGAGCTGTTTTTT. Residues: CASSRTSGKTGELFF.

CDR3 sequence (DNA): TGTGCCAGCAGCTTGACCTCGGGATTCTATGGCTACACCTTC. Amino acids: CASSLTSGFYGYTF. V and J are TRBV7-8 and TRBJ1-2; D is uncertain. CDR1 is SGHVS and CDR2 is FQNEAQ in the germline V gene. Trimming removed 3 bases at V and 4 bases at J, with 12 bases between. The CDR3 contains 14 residues.

The table lists this clone with a few counts. J is TRBJ2-1 and V is TRBV28, with 13 bases lining up with TRBD2. Trimming at V came to 6 bases and at J to 9 bases, leaving 5 bases not matched to a gene. Per germline, CDR1 MDHEN and CDR2 SYDVKM. This CDR3 region has 14 residues. The CDR3 bases are TGTGCCAGCAGCCGCCGGACTAGCGGGGGTGAGCAGTTCTTC. It translates to CASSRRTSGGEQFF.

This clone was detected only once. The V gene is TRBV29-1, the J gene TRBJ2-7; maybe TRBD1 (6 bases). The length of the CDR3 is 12 residues. Germline CDR1 and CDR2: SQVTM and ANQGSEA. The ends were cut back, 3 bases at V and 5 bases at J, with 11 bases in the middle. The CDR3 is CSVEGRGDEQYF. CDR3 bases: TGCAGCGTTGAGGGCAGGGGCGACGAGCAGTACTTC.

The gene calls are TRBV9 and TRBJ2-2; TRBD1 matches 7 bases. This CDR3 has 16 residues. The ends lost 1 base at V and 4 bases at J; junction bases unmatched: 7. Germline assignment: CDR1 SGDLS and CDR2 YYNGEE. CDR3 bases: TGTGCCAGCAGCGTAACCCCGGGACAGAGCACCGGGGAGCTGTTTTTT. Its translation is CASSVTPGQSTGELFF.

The chain carries TRBV9 and TRBJ2-3, with a tentative D call TRBD2 (6 bases). CDR1 SGDLS and CDR2 YYNGEE come from the germline V gene. Trimming left V 0 bases short and J 5 bases short, with 13 bases between. CDR3 size: 15 residues. CDR3 in amino acids: CASSVGAGWGDTQYF. The CDR3 bases are TGTGCCAGCAGCGTAGGGGCGGGATGGGGAGATACGCAGTATTTT.

The V and J genes are TRBV5-1 and TRBJ2-3, with 8 positions matching TRBD2. Germline V gene data show CDR1 as SGHRS and CDR2 as YFSETQ. The V segment lost 2 bases and the J segment 0 bases; nucleotides outside the gene matches: 5. The CDR3 loop spans 16 amino acids. CDR3 sequence (DNA): TGCGCCAGCAGCTTCCAAGCGGGGGACAGCACAGATACGCAGTATTTT. Protein product: CASSFQAGDSTDTQYF. The entire variable domain, with the rest obtained from reference TRBV5-1 and TRBJ2-3, is as follows: KAGVTQTPRYLIKTRGQQVTLSCSPISGHRSVSWYQQTPGQGLQFLFEYFSETQRNKGNFPGRFSGRQFSNSRSEMNVSTLELGDSALYLCASSFQAGDSTDTQYFGPGTRLTVL.